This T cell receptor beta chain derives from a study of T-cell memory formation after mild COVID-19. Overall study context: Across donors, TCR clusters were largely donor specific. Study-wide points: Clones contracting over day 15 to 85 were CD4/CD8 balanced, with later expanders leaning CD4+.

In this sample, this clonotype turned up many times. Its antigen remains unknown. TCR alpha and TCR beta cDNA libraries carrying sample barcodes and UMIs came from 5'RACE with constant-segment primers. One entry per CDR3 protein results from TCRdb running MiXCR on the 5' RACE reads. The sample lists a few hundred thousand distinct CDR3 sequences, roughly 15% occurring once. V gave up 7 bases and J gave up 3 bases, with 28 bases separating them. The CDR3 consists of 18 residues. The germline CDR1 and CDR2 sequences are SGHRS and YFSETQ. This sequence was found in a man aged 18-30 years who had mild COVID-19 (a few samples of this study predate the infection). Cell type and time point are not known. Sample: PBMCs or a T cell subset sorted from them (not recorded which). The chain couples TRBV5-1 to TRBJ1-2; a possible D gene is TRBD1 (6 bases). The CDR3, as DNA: TGCGCCAGCGCCAAAACCCCCCTGACAGGAGCCACCCACTATGGCTACACCTTC. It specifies CASAKTPLTGATHYGYTF.